The table lists the clone carrying this T cell receptor beta chain with a few counts. Its antigen is unidentified. This sample stems from a study of T cells in Graves' hyperthyroidism and ophthalmopathy. Study results and caveats: A median around 6.8 months before onset, the model predicted ophthalmopathy.

Germline V gene data show CDR1 as KGHSH and CDR2 as LQKENI. Trimming removed 3 bases at V and 4 bases at J, with 13 bases between. The length of the CDR3 is 15 residues. The CDR3 regions of TCR beta were amplified from RNA transcripts. With the HTBI primer set, the TCR CDR3 went through a first round of RT-PCR. MiXCR, applied by TCRdb to the multiplex PCR reads, yields one record per CDR3 protein. The top ten clones hold under 25% of a sample with under 450,000 distinct CDR3 sequences, roughly 13% of them seen once. Patients were aged 18 to 65, had disease duration under 2 months, and had newly diagnosed hyperthyroidism. Blood was sampled at initial diagnosis of hyperthyroidism, prior to onset of any ophthalmopathy symptoms. From more than 9.5 ml of fresh peripheral blood, PBMCs were isolated.

This receptor was obtained from a young man with Graves' hyperthyroidism that later progressed to Graves' ophthalmopathy. Sequencing input: blood. The chain is built from TRBV18 and TRBJ1-3; D call uncertain. The DNA for the CDR3 is TGTGCCAGCTCACCGGAGCAAGGTGCCGGAAACACCATATATTTT. Its protein product is CASSPEQGAGNTIYF.